This passage covers 5 T cell receptor beta chains from one sample sequenced in a study of cytomegalovirus exposure and HLA in healthy donors. The PCR made use of 60 Vbeta and 13 Jbeta primers. Repertoires were generated with immunoSEQ multiplex PCR, while TCRdb's copy carries only in-frame clones and drops some. In the table there are about 89,000 clones, roughly 79% of which are singletons. Sequencing was performed on PBMCs. These receptors were obtained from a male donor in good health and CMV-seronegative.

The V gene is TRBV5-6, the J gene TRBJ2-3, with 7 bases that match TRBD2. The junction had 1 base not matched to a gene; V was cut back by 3 bases and J by 6 bases. The CDR3 extends over 12 amino acids. Looked up from germline, CDR1 is SGHDT and CDR2 is YYEEEE. CDR3 nucleotide sequence: TGTGCCAGCAGCTGGGGGGGGGATACGCAGTATTTT. Protein: CASSWGGDTQYF.

The V and J genes are TRBV2 and TRBJ1-5; D is unresolved. With 4 bases removed from V and 1 base from J, the gap between germline ends came to 5 bases. CDR1 SNHLY and CDR2 FYNNEI come from the germline V gene. This CDR3 spans 13 amino acids. CDR3 protein: CASSVLSNQPQHF. CDR3 DNA: TGTGCCAGCAGTGTATTGAGCAATCAGCCCCAGCATTTT.

V gene TRBV7-9 combines with J gene TRBJ2-3; 7 nucleotides agree with TRBD1. With V trimmed by 5 bases and J by 11 bases, 13 bases remained unmatched. From germline, CDR1 is SEHNR and CDR2 FQNEAQ (reference sequence). The CDR3 has 14 amino acids. The CDR3 is CASSPSEGTVLQYF. CDR3 in DNA: TGTGCCAGCAGCCCCTCTGAGGGGACAGTTTTGCAGTATTTT.

On this clone: The junction differs from germline at one of its ends, possibly a read error. This sequence joins TRBV19 and TRBJ1-1, with TRBD1 matching over 8 bases. In germline, CDR1 is LNHDA, CDR2 SQIVND (reference sequence). The CDR3 extends over 14 amino acids. CDR3 coding DNA: TGTGCCAGTAGACGGGGACAGGTTAACTCTGAGGCTTTCTTT. As protein: CASRRGQVNSEAFF.

Notes on this clone: One end of the junction is discordant with germline, which a read error may explain. The chain is built from TRBV28 and TRBJ2-6; 7 bases fit TRBD1. The CDR3 extends over 17 amino acids. Per the germline V gene, CDR1 is MDHEN and CDR2 is SYDVKM. The CDR3 sequence: CAGSGGGQLSGANGLTF. The CDR3 DNA follows: TGTGCCGGAAGCGGTGGGGGACAGCTCTCTGGGGCCAACGGCCTGACTTTC.